One and the same sample provided the 31 T cell receptor beta chains below, sequenced in a study of CD8+ T cells in alopecia areata. Treatment denoted: oral pan-JAK inhibitor, 5-10 mg twice daily. Extraction of RNA preceded its reverse transcription into cDNA, which served as the sequencing template. Clones were sequenced by immunoSEQ multiplex PCR, and TCRdb holds only the in-frame ones, with some missing. The table includes approximately 180,000 clones, approximately 57% detected once. The starting material was CD4+ T cells sorted from blood, obtained at week 24, from a patient treated with tofacitinib. These receptor sequences come from a human donor with alopecia areata.

This clone was detected only a few times. This chain joins TRBV4-3 and TRBJ2-3, with unresolved D. Germline V gives CDR1 LGHNA, CDR2 YSLEER. The V end lost 2 bases, the J end lost 4 bases, and 22 bases lay between the germline ends. The length of the CDR3 is 18 residues. The CDR3: CASSQKAHRGGGPDTQYF. The CDR3 DNA sequence: TGCGCCAGCAGCCAAAAGGCCCACAGAGGTGGCGGTCCAGATACGCAGTATTTT.

The V gene is TRBV6-5, the J gene TRBJ2-7; tentative D call: TRBD2 (5 bases). Germline V gene lookup returns CDR1 MNHEY and CDR2 SVGAGI. The CDR3 spans 14 residues. V gave up 5 bases and J gave up 9 bases, with 20 bases separating them. CDR3 region: CASSQVGVGVGQYF. The CDR3 region has the DNA TGTGCCAGCAGTCAGGTGGGAGTGGGTGTGGGGCAGTACTTC.

This clone was detected a few times. Other DNA sequences in the sample encode the same CDR3. The chain combines TRBV23-1 with TRBJ2-1; the D gene is possibly TRBD1 (6 bases). TRBV23-1 is labeled an ORF, and its function is uncertain. The CDR3 spans 13 residues. V shed 4 bases and J shed 10 bases, with 14 bases lying between them. CDR3 bases: TGCGCCAGCAGTCCCCAGGGGCTACGGGAGCAGTTCTTC. It codes for CASSPQGLREQFF.

The chain recombines TRBV7-8 with TRBJ2-7; TRBD1 is a possible D gene (6 bases). The V gene's germline CDR1 is SGHVS and CDR2 FQNEAQ. The CDR3 loop spans 16 amino acids. V lost 5 bases and J 2 bases, leaving 19 bases between the germline ends. CDR3 protein: CASSELIKTGTYEQYF. Written as DNA, the CDR3 is TGTGCCAGCAGCGAACTTATAAAGACAGGCACCTACGAGCAGTACTTC.

The V call is TRBV29-1, the J call TRBJ1-2; the match to TRBD1 covers 8 bases. J lost 5 bases, V lost 6 bases, and 8 bases had no gene match. Germline CDR1 and CDR2: SQVTM and ANQGSEA. This CDR3 comprises 13 residues. This CDR3 reads CSVVDRGIYGYTF. In DNA form, the CDR3 reads TGCAGCGTGGTCGACAGGGGTATTTATGGCTACACCTTC.

This clone was counted only a few times. The V and J genes are TRBV29-1 and TRBJ2-7; D may match TRBD1 or TRBD2 (5 bases each). V was cut by 4 bases and J by 5 bases, with 15 bases left in between. Germline V CDR1 and CDR2: SQVTM, ANQGSEA. CDR3 length: 13 amino acids. As DNA, the CDR3 is TGCAGCGTTGGGGACGGGGCTGGAGACGAGCAGTACTTC. Translation: CSVGDGAGDEQYF.

This clone was found a few times. This chain connects TRBV21-1 to TRBJ2-5; the table's D call, TRBD1, was not checked against the DNA. TRBV21-1 is a pseudogene segment. This CDR3 contains 14 residues. The CDR3, as DNA: TGTGCCAGCAGCACCGAGGACAGGGGAAGTACCCAGTACTTC. It yields the protein CASSTEDRGSTQYF.

This clone was picked up one time. This sequence joins TRBV25-1 and TRBJ2-3, with 15 bases identical to TRBD2. V dropped 3 bases and J dropped 4; count of bases not matched to a gene: 2. The CDR3 spans 16 residues. Per germline, CDR1 MGHDK and CDR2 SYGVNS. The DNA for the CDR3 is TGTGCCAGCAGTGATTGGACTAGCGGGGGGGCAGATACGCAGTATTTT. As protein: CASSDWTSGGADTQYF.

J is TRBJ2-3 and V is TRBV27, with D unresolved. CDR1 is MNHEY and CDR2 is SMNVEV in the germline V gene (reference sequence). This CDR3 region has 11 residues. CDR3 region: CGSGGTDTQYF. CDR3 nucleotides: TGTGGATCCGGCGGCACAGATACGCAGTATTTT.

This clone occurred a few times. The CDR3 protein is CAWSLTGQGGYEQYF. DNA of the CDR3: TGTGCCTGGAGTCTCACGGGACAGGGGGGCTACGAGCAGTACTTC. The chain joins TRBV30 to TRBJ2-7, with 11 bases that match TRBD1. The CDR3 has 15 residues. V trimming: 2 bases; J trimming: 3 bases; junction bases outside the gene matches: 6. The germline CDR1 and CDR2 sequences are GTSNPN and SVGIG (reference sequence).

The V gene is TRBV30, the J gene TRBJ1-5; possible D gene TRBD1, 6 bases. The CDR3 covers 14 residues. The germline V and J ends were trimmed by 2 bases and 1 base, with 9 bases remaining between them. Germline V gene sequence: CDR1 GTSNPN, CDR2 SVGIG (reference sequence). CDR3 in amino acids: CAWSTGQSNQPQHF. The CDR3 bases are TGTGCCTGGAGTACAGGACAGAGCAATCAGCCCCAGCATTTT. The complete variable domain, with remaining parts taken from reference TRBV30 and TRBJ1-5, reads SQTIHQWPATLVQPVGSPLSLECTVEGTSNPNLYWYRQAAGRGLQLLFYSVGIGQISSEVPQNLSASRPQDRQFILSSKKLLLSDSGFYLCAWSTGQSNQPQHFGDGTRLSIL.

In this sample, this clone turned up a few times. V is TRBV7-2 and J is TRBJ2-3; D might be TRBD2 (5 bases). The CDR3 loop spans 11 amino acids. The germline gives CDR1 SGHTA, CDR2 FQGNSA. The V gene lost 2 bases and the J gene lost 15 bases, with 12 bases spanning the gap. CDR3 residues: CASSLRSGGYF. The DNA of the CDR3 is TGTGCCAGCAGCTTAAGGTCAGGAGGATATTTT.

This chain connects TRBV4-3 to TRBJ1-1; D possibly corresponds to TRBD1 (6 bases). Germline-derived CDR1 and CDR2 are LGHNA and YSLEER. The CDR3 has 16 amino acids. V lost 1 base to trimming and J lost 6 bases, with 18 bases between them. CDR3 in DNA: TGCGCCAGCAGCCAAGCCGTCAATACAGGGAGATCTGAAGCTTTCTTT. It specifies CASSQAVNTGRSEAFF.

The genes are TRBV11-2 and TRBJ1-4; perhaps TRBD1 as D (5 bases). V was clipped by 1 base and J by 7 bases, with 13 bases between them. This CDR3 spans 15 amino acids. From germline, CDR1 is SGHAT and CDR2 FQNNGV. For the CDR3, the DNA is TGTGCCAGCAGCTTAGGGAGAGGGGCGACTGAAAAACTGTTTTTT. This codes for CASSLGRGATEKLFF.

This clone has a single count. The chain links TRBV29-1 to TRBJ2-7; no firm D call. This CDR3 comprises 13 residues. V was trimmed by 7 bases and J by 7 bases, leaving 20 bases between them. In germline, CDR1 is SQVTM, CDR2 ANQGSEA. The CDR3 is CSAGQGPVREQYF. The CDR3 coding sequence is TGCAGCGCTGGCCAAGGACCAGTGAGGGAGCAGTACTTC.

A few counts support this clone. The V call is TRBV7-7, the J call TRBJ2-5; TRBD2 matches 8 bases. The CDR3 extends over 16 amino acids. Trimming at V came to 5 bases and at J to 0 bases, leaving 8 bases not matched to a gene. Germline V CDR1 and CDR2: SSHAT, FNYEAQ (reference sequence). CDR3 nucleotide sequence: TGTGCCAGCAGCCTCAGCGGGGGATTATACCAAGAGACCCAGTACTTC. Encoded protein: CASSLSGGLYQETQYF.

The V call is TRBV27, the J call TRBJ1-5; tentatively, D is TRBD1 (6 bases). Trimming pared 5 bases from V and 11 bases from J, leaving 19 bases between. The V gene's germline CDR1 is MNHEY and CDR2 SMNVEV (reference sequence). The CDR3 runs to 14 residues. The CDR3 loop reads CASSPGQLSSSQHF. The DNA of the CDR3 is TGTGCCAGCAGTCCAGGACAGCTCTCGTCGTCCCAGCATTTT.

The chain couples TRBV18 to TRBJ1-1, with a possible D match to TRBD1 (6 bases). CDR1 and CDR2 from the germline V gene are KGHSH and LQKENI. V lost 3 bases, J lost 0 bases, and 11 bases lay in between. The CDR3 has 15 amino acids. The chain's CDR3 is CASSPSRGLNTEAFF. The CDR3 DNA reads TGTGCCAGCTCACCCTCTCGGGGGCTGAACACTGAAGCTTTCTTT.

The gene calls are TRBV5-1 and TRBJ2-2; the D is unclear. CDR1 SGHRS and CDR2 YFSETQ come from the germline V gene. This CDR3 region has 14 residues. V dropped 0 bases and J dropped 5 bases, with 8 bases sitting between them. In DNA, the CDR3 is TGCGCCAGCAGCTTGGAAGGACGGACCGGGGAGCTGTTTTTT. Translating it yields CASSLEGRTGELFF.

This clone occurred a few times. The chain combines TRBV29-1 with TRBJ2-7; 7 bases map to TRBD1. Trimming removed 5 bases from V and 2 bases from J; junction bases left unmatched: 3. The CDR3 has 12 residues. Germline CDR1 and CDR2: SQVTM and ANQGSEA. CDR3 residues: CSVRDSAYEQYF. In DNA form, the CDR3 reads TGCAGCGTTAGGGACAGTGCCTACGAGCAGTACTTC.

This clone appeared a few times. Here the CDR3 reads CASVAGGINEQFF. DNA of the CDR3: TGTGCCAGCGTAGCGGGGGGCATAAATGAGCAGTTCTTC. The gene calls are TRBV6-6 and TRBJ2-1; 10 positions agree with TRBD2. J was trimmed by 7 bases and V by 8 bases; bases with no gene match: 5. This CDR3 comprises 13 residues. Germline V gene lookup returns CDR1 MNHNY and CDR2 SVGAGI (reference sequence).

This chain uses TRBV15 with TRBJ2-2; the D gene could be TRBD1 or TRBD2 (5 bases each). V gave up 0 bases and J gave up 4 bases, with 12 bases separating them. The CDR3 sequence is 16 residues long. Germline V gene data show CDR1 as LNHNV and CDR2 as YYDKDF (reference sequence). CDR3 in DNA: TGTGCCACCAGCAGAGAGCCCCGGGGACCCACCGGGGAGCTGTTTTTT. Encoded protein: CATSREPRGPTGELFF.

V and J are TRBV15 and TRBJ1-5; D possibly corresponds to TRBD1 (5 bases). Germline assignment: CDR1 LNHNV and CDR2 YYDKDF (reference sequence). Trimming took 4 bases from V and 5 from J, leaving 9 bases between them. The CDR3 is 13 residues long. The CDR3 spells CATSTLQDQPQHF. The CDR3 bases are TGTGCCACCAGCACCCTACAGGATCAGCCCCAGCATTTT.

This clone is a singleton in its sample. V usage is TRBV15 and J usage is TRBJ1-2; no reliable D call. The V end was cut by 4 bases, the J end by 3 bases, with 12 bases between. The length of the CDR3 is 14 residues. Germline V lookup: CDR1 LNHNV, CDR2 YYDKDF (reference sequence). The CDR3 sequence is CATSIPGLDYGYTF. CDR3 DNA sequence: TGTGCCACCAGCATACCCGGGCTCGACTATGGCTACACCTTC.

The chain links TRBV19 to TRBJ2-7; 13 bases align to TRBD2. The CDR3 spans 16 residues. Germline trimming cut 6 bases from V and 5 bases from J; bases unmatched to any gene: 10. Germline CDR1 and CDR2: LNHDA and SQIVND (reference sequence). The CDR3 loop reads CASSPLRTSGGNEQYF. The CDR3 DNA reads as TGTGCCAGTAGCCCGTTACGGACTAGCGGGGGTAACGAGCAGTACTTC.

V usage is TRBV29-1 and J usage is TRBJ1-4; TRBD1 is a possible D gene (6 bases). Trimming stripped 6 bases from V and 5 bases from J, with 13 bases between. The V gene's germline CDR1 is SQVTM and CDR2 ANQGSEA. The CDR3 sequence is 13 residues long. CDR3: CSVPGQVNEKLFF. The CDR3 DNA follows: TGCAGCGTACCGGGACAAGTAAATGAAAAACTGTTTTTT.

The J gene is TRBJ2-3, the V gene TRBV20-1; D is unclear. Trimming cost V 1 base and J 4 bases, with 3 bases left between them. This CDR3 has 11 amino acids. Germline lookup yields CDR1 DFQATT and CDR2 SNEGSKA (reference sequence). CDR3: CSARAPDTQYF. Written as DNA, the CDR3 is TGCAGTGCTAGAGCCCCAGATACGCAGTATTTT.

This chain connects TRBV7-2 to TRBJ1-4; 7 bases align to TRBD1. The CDR3 has 14 amino acids. After removal of 4 bases from V and 7 bases from J, the junction contained 6 bases not matched to a gene. Germline CDR1 reads SGHTA; CDR2 reads FQGNSA. The CDR3 sequence: CASSSRDSREKLFF. The CDR3 DNA is TGTGCCAGCAGCTCCCGGGACAGTCGTGAAAAACTGTTTTTT.

CDR3 amino acids: CASSRDRGHIGGEQFF. The CDR3 region has the DNA TGTGCCAGCAGTCGGGACAGGGGGCATATTGGGGGTGAGCAGTTCTTC. The chain has TRBV27 and TRBJ2-1, with 12 bases matching TRBD1. Germline values: CDR1 MNHEY, CDR2 SMNVEV (reference sequence). This CDR3 is 16 amino acids long. The ends lost 5 bases at V and 9 bases at J; junction bases unmatched: 11.

Points on this clone: Other nucleotide sequences in the sample specify the same CDR3. The chain uses TRBV29-1 and TRBJ1-1; D ambiguous. V was trimmed by 6 bases and J by 0 bases, leaving 11 bases between them. CDR1 SQVTM and CDR2 ANQGSEA come from the germline V gene. CDR3 length: 13 amino acids. The CDR3 nucleotides read TGCAGCGTCAAGGGAATTATGAACACTGAAGCTTTCTTT. It specifies CSVKGIMNTEAFF.

The V and J genes are TRBV6-5 and TRBJ1-6; D uncertain. In germline, CDR1 is MNHEY, CDR2 SVGAGI. With 7 bases removed from V and 0 bases from J, the gap between germline ends came to 10 bases. The CDR3 runs to 15 residues. In nucleotides, the CDR3 is TGTGCCAGCAAGGAGGGCAGCTCCTATAATTCACCCCTCCACTTT. Translation: CASKEGSSYNSPLHF.